This TCR beta chain derives from a study of cytomegalovirus exposure and HLA in healthy donors. Study findings and constraints: It was likely that a cluster of highly shared sequence variants was a sequencing artifact.

J gave up 1 base and V 7 bases, and 11 bases lay outside the gene matches. Germline V lookup: CDR1 SGHRS, CDR2 YFSETQ. This CDR3 comprises 16 residues. As for this clone: Antigen: not known.

Both 60 Vbeta primers and 13 Jbeta primers went into the PCR. Data came from immunoSEQ multiplex PCR; TCRdb stores just in-frame clones and leaves some out. Of about 120,000 clones listed, over 60% are singletons. The gene calls are TRBV5-1 and TRBJ2-1; TRBD1 agrees at 7 bases. This sequence was found in a woman aged 40 to 50 in good health and CMV-seronegative. Sequencing was performed on PBMCs. CDR3 residues: CASGTDPTLSYNEQFF. The CDR3 coding sequence is TGCGCCAGCGGGACAGACCCCACGTTATCCTACAATGAGCAGTTCTTC.